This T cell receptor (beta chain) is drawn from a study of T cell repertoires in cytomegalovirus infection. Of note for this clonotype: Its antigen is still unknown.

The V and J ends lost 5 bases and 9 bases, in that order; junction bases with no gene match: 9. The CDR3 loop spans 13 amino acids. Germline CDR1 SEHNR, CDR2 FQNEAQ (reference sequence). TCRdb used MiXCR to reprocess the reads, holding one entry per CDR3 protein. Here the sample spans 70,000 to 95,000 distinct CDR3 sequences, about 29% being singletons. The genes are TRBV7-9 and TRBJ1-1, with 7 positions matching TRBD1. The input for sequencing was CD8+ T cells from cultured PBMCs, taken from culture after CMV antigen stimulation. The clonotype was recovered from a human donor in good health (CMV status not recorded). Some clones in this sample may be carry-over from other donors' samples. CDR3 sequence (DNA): TGTGCCAGCAGCCCCAGGACAGGTCTTCAAGCTTTCTTT. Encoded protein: CASSPRTGLQAFF. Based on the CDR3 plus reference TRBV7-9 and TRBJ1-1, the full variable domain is DTGVSQNPRHKITKRGQNVTFRCDPISEHNRLYWYRQTLGQGPEFLTYFQNEAQLEKSRLLSDRFSAERPKGSFSTLEIQRTEQGDSAMYLCASSPRTGLQAFFGQGTRLTVV.